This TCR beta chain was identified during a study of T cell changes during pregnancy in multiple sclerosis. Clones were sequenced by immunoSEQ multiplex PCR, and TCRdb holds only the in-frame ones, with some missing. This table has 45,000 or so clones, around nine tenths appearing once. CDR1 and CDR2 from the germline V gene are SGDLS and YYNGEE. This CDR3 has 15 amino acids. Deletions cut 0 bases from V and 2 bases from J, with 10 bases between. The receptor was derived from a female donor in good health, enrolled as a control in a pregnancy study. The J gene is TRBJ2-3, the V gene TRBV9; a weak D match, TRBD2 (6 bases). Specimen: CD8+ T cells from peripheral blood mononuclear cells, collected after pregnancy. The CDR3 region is CASSVAGAVTDTQYF. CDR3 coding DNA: TGTGCCAGCAGCGTAGCGGGAGCGGTCACAGATACGCAGTATTTT.